What follows describes a single T cell receptor (beta chain). Its target is unknown. This record belongs to a study of cytomegalovirus exposure and HLA in healthy donors. Overall study: An early data release held 79 million or so unique TCRs from HLA-typed donors. Across some 400 genotyped donors, more than 75% landed in the Caucasian-associated ancestry cluster. General study findings and limits: In an earlier analysis, productive rearrangement rates for most beta V segments clustered near 87% or 30%. A further, later analysis showed that HLA-associated TCR beta chains (compared with equally common others) were more clonally expanded.

This PCR relied on a set of 60 Vbeta primers and 13 Jbeta primers. Clones were sequenced by immunoSEQ multiplex PCR, and TCRdb holds only the in-frame ones, with some missing. The sample totals 40,000 to 60,000 clones. Trimming removed 5 bases from V and 7 bases from J, with 12 bases in between. From germline, CDR1 is MNHEY and CDR2 SVGAGI. The CDR3 covers 13 residues. The receptor was derived from a man aged 40-49 years in good health and CMV-seropositive. Material: PBMCs. The chain couples TRBV6-5 to TRBJ2-1; D call uncertain. The CDR3: CASSPSAWNEQFF. The CDR3, as DNA: TGTGCCAGCAGTCCCTCCGCGTGGAATGAGCAGTTCTTC.